The clone carrying this T cell receptor beta chain was seen a handful of times. Its cognate antigen is unknown. Individual cDNA molecules received unique molecular identifiers. One entry per CDR3 protein results from TCRdb running MiXCR on the 5' RACE reads. The table shows 60,000 to 65,000 distinct CDR3 sequences, with under 15% occurring only once. This entry is derived from a study of early T cells in non-severe SARS-CoV-2 infection. Whole-study findings and limits: VDJdb matching favored anti-spike CD8 responses, missing private and CD4 specificities.

The sequencing input was whole blood. The receptor comes from an adult who was a healthcare worker with PCR-confirmed SARS-CoV-2 infection or an uninfected control (not recorded which).

CDR3 sequence: CASSLGDRSTDTQYF. For the CDR3, the DNA is TGTGCCAGCAGCTTAGGGGACAGATCCACAGATACGCAGTATTTT. The chain couples TRBV7-6 to TRBJ2-3, with TRBD1 matching 7 bases. Germline V gene sequence: CDR1 SGHVS, CDR2 FNYEAQ. The CDR3 spans 15 residues. Unmatched junction bases numbered 3, after V lost 1 base and J lost 2 bases.